This T cell receptor (beta chain) emerged from a study of T cell changes during pregnancy in multiple sclerosis. Libraries were prepared by immunoSEQ multiplex PCR; TCRdb keeps only in-frame clonotypes and omits some of them. The sample shows some 60,000 clones, about 85% of them seen only once. The receptor's source is a female donor with multiple sclerosis, enrolled in a pregnancy study. The sample in question was CD4+ T cells from peripheral blood mononuclear cells, obtained in the third trimester of pregnancy.

This chain's CDR3 is CASSEPGDLETQYF. The CDR3 region has the DNA TGTGCCAGCAGTGAACCAGGGGATCTGGAGACCCAGTACTTC. V and J are TRBV25-1 and TRBJ2-5, with D possibly TRBD1 on 6 matching bases. There are 14 residues in the CDR3. V lost 2 bases, J lost 5 bases, and 12 bases lay in between. Germline V gene lookup returns CDR1 MGHDK and CDR2 SYGVNS.